This T cell receptor beta chain was profiled in a study of T cells in Graves' hyperthyroidism and ophthalmopathy. General study points: Blood shared most expanded thyroid clonotypes above 0.001. Ophthalmopathy cases were set apart from stable hyperthyroidism by a 13 V-J model.

The CDR3 length is 11 residues. Germline CDR1 reads SGHTA; CDR2 reads FQGNSA. The V gene lost 1 base and the J gene lost 3 bases, with 0 bases spanning the gap. This clonotype was recorded many times. Antigen: not known. Authors of the study amplified TCR beta CDR3 regions from RNA transcripts. During a first-round RT-PCR of the TCR CDR3, the HTBI primer set was used. TCRdb re-called the multiplex PCR reads through MiXCR, storing one row per CDR3 protein. The sample yields approximately 640,000 distinct CDR3 sequences, over 40% seen once. This TCR derives from an adult man with Graves' disease, either hyperthyroidism or ophthalmopathy (not recorded which). Input material: peripheral blood or thyroid tissue (not recorded which). The chain couples TRBV7-2 to TRBJ1-1; the D is unclear. CDR3 coding DNA: TGTGCCAGCAGCTTAGACACTGAAGCTTTCTTT. It encodes CASSLDTEAFF.